The T cell receptor beta chain described here comes from a study of cytomegalovirus exposure and HLA in healthy donors. About the research overall: From donors who were HLA-typed, an early data release held around 85 million unique TCRs.

Study-wide results and limits: Association with HLA alleles at 0.05 false discovery rate was found for 15,000 to 20,000 TCR beta sequences in a later analysis. The classifier was said to identify cytomegalovirus status with high specificity and sensitivity. A later analysis, which compared TCR beta chains of equal frequency, found the HLA-associated ones more clonally expanded.

PCR used 60 Vbeta primers and 13 Jbeta primers. Using immunoSEQ multiplex PCR, the repertoire was profiled, and TCRdb retains in-frame clones only, with some absent. The data hold about 120,000 clones, with approximately 78% observed a single time. The CDR3 sequence is 16 residues long. CDR1 and CDR2 from the germline V gene are SQVTM and ANQGSEA. Trimming stripped 1 base from V and 0 bases from J, with 15 bases between. This clone has more than one count but fewer than ten. Its antigen is currently unknown. The sample consisted of PBMCs. The TCR originated in a woman between 35 and 50 years old in good health and CMV-seropositive. The chain carries TRBV29-1 and TRBJ1-2; D is unresolved. CDR3 coding DNA: TGCAGCGTTGAAGGAACGAGAGACACCACTAACTATGGCTACACCTTC. Translation gives CSVEGTRDTTNYGYTF.